These 15 T cell receptor beta chains share one sample of origin, sequenced in a study of blood T cells in healthy people across ages. Next came a second PCR, run for about 7 to 11 cycles, which used a sample-barcoded 5' primer along with a J-beta primer mix. TCRdb recomputed calls from the 5' RACE reads with MiXCR, one row per CDR3 protein. The table lists about 1.4 million distinct CDR3 sequences, 59% of them singletons. Sequenced material: blood. Receptor source: a man between 18 and 35 years old in good health.

The rearrangement links TRBV7-2 to TRBJ2-7; perhaps D is TRBD1 or TRBD2 (5 bases each). CDR1 and CDR2 (germline): SGHTA, FQGNSA. CDR3 length: 17 residues. V was cut by 4 bases and J by 0 bases, with 19 bases left in between. CDR3 DNA sequence: TGTGCCAGCAGCTGGGGCAGCGGTTCCGTTCTCTCCTACGAGCAGTACTTC. The encoded protein is CASSWGSGSVLSYEQYF.

This chain links TRBV3-1 with TRBJ2-5; 7 bases match TRBD1. Trimming took 1 base from V and 11 from J; bases not matched to a gene: 16. The CDR3 consists of 16 residues. The germline V gene encodes CDR1 LGHDT and CDR2 YNNKEL (reference sequence). As DNA, the CDR3 is TGTGCCAGCAGCCAAGGAAACAGGGGTATCGACAATGAGCAGTACTTC. Protein sequence: CASSQGNRGIDNEQYF.

This clonotype was recorded a few times. The chain uses TRBV5-1 and TRBJ1-2, with 8 bases that match TRBD1. CDR3 length equals 14 residues. CDR1 is SGHRS and CDR2 is YFSETQ in the germline V gene. V dropped 2 bases and J dropped 2; count of bases not matched to a gene: 2. CDR3 in amino acids: CASSFDRGNYGYTF. The CDR3 bases are TGCGCCAGCAGCTTTGACAGGGGAAACTATGGCTACACCTTC.

This sequence joins TRBV7-2 and TRBJ2-5; 9 bases line up with TRBD1. The CDR3 has 16 amino acids. Germline V gene data show CDR1 as SGHTA and CDR2 as FQGNSA. J gave up 4 bases and V 4 bases, and 10 bases lay outside the gene matches. The CDR3 reads CASSSRAQGAGETQYF. The CDR3 region has the DNA TGTGCCAGCAGCTCGAGAGCACAGGGGGCAGGAGAGACCCAGTACTTC. Using reference TRBV7-2 and TRBJ2-5 for the parts outside the CDR3, the full variable domain is GAGVSQSPSNKVTEKGKDVELRCDPISGHTALYWYRQSLGQGLEFLIYFQGNSAPDKSGLPSDRFSAERTGGSVSTLTIQRTQQEDSAVYLCASSSRAQGAGETQYFGPGTRLLVL.

This chain uses TRBV28 with TRBJ1-3; 7 bases agree with TRBD1. The CDR3 contains 15 residues. The V and J ends lost 6 bases and 2 bases, in that order; junction bases with no gene match: 7. Looked up from germline, CDR1 is MDHEN and CDR2 is SYDVKM. DNA of the CDR3: TGTGCCAGCAGAGTTGCCGGGACAGCTGGAAACACCATATATTTT. Its translation: CASRVAGTAGNTIYF.

CDR3 residues: CASSDRAGVWPRDIQYF. The CDR3, as DNA: TGTGCCAGCAGTGATAGAGCGGGAGTTTGGCCCCGGGACATTCAGTACTTC. V usage is TRBV2 and J usage is TRBJ2-4; 8 bases are shared with TRBD2. CDR3 length: 17 amino acids. Trimming cost V 3 bases and J 8 bases; bases outside gene matches: 15. CDR1 and CDR2 from the germline V gene are SNHLY and FYNNEI.

The chain has TRBV7-9 and TRBJ2-7, with D perhaps TRBD1 or TRBD2 (7 bases each). Germline V gene data show CDR1 as SEHNR and CDR2 as FQNEAQ (reference sequence). V shed 3 bases and J shed 3 bases, with 24 bases lying between them. CDR3 length equals 18 residues. The DNA for the CDR3 is TGTGCCAGCAGCTTCGTGGCCGGGACAGCGCGGGGGTACTACGAGCAGTACTTC. Translating it yields CASSFVAGTARGYYEQYF.

This rearrangement joins TRBV7-8 to TRBJ2-4; weak D call: TRBD1 (6 bases). Germline CDR1 reads SGHVS; CDR2 reads FQNEAQ. Trimming stripped 2 bases from V and 4 bases from J, with 9 bases between. The CDR3 totals 14 residues. The CDR3 sequence is CASSLTQGKNIQYF. The CDR3, as DNA: TGTGCCAGCAGCTTAACGCAGGGGAAAAACATTCAGTACTTC.

This chain connects TRBV12-3 or TRBV12-4 to TRBJ1-2; 7 bases agree with TRBD1. V was pared by 5 bases and J by 3 bases, with 12 bases of the junction left unmatched. The CDR3 sequence is 16 residues long. CDR3 region: CASSLLWTGGHYGYTF. The CDR3 nucleotides are TGTGCCAGCAGTCTCCTCTGGACAGGTGGCCACTATGGCTACACCTTC.

Only a few counts were recorded for this clonotype. The chain combines TRBV12-3 or TRBV12-4 with TRBJ2-7; D is ambiguous. The CDR3 loop spans 15 amino acids. V dropped 6 bases and J dropped 6 bases, with 21 bases sitting between them. The DNA of the CDR3 is TGTGCCAGCAGGGAGAGCACTGGCGGCGTGTCCGAGCAGTACTTC. As protein: CASRESTGGVSEQYF.

The chain combines TRBV6-2 or TRBV6-3 with TRBJ1-2; 7 nucleotides match TRBD1. Per the germline V gene, CDR1 is MNHEY and CDR2 is SVGEGT. The CDR3 is 12 residues long. V gave up 6 bases and J gave up 8 bases; unmatched junction bases: 6. CDR3 nucleotide sequence: TGTGCCAGCAGGGACAGGACTGGCGGCTACACCTTC. It is translated as CASRDRTGGYTF.

This clonotype has only a few counts. This sequence joins TRBV11-2 and TRBJ2-7; D unresolved. This CDR3 comprises 14 residues. Germline CDR1 is SGHAT and CDR2 is FQNNGV. The V gene lost 1 base and the J gene lost 6 bases, with 13 bases spanning the gap. This chain's CDR3 is CASSLGGIGSEQYF. CDR3 DNA sequence: TGTGCCAGCAGCTTAGGGGGTATTGGTAGCGAGCAGTACTTC.

V and J are TRBV4-1 and TRBJ2-7, with 9 bases matching TRBD1. CDR3 length equals 17 residues. Germline CDR1 MGHRA, CDR2 YSYEKL. Trimming took 1 base from V and 2 from J; bases not matched to a gene: 9. CDR3 in amino acids: CASSQGQGVHFTYEQYF. Here the CDR3 DNA reads TGCGCCAGCAGCCAAGGACAGGGGGTACATTTTACCTACGAGCAGTACTTC.

The chain employs TRBV15 and TRBJ2-7, with 7 bases aligning to TRBD1. The end of the DNA fits TRBJ2-5 better, so the J call may be wrong. This CDR3 comprises 15 residues. From germline, CDR1 is LNHNV and CDR2 YYDKDF (reference sequence). CDR3 region: CATSREGTARETQYF. The CDR3 DNA reads as TGTGCCACCAGCAGAGAGGGGACAGCTAGAGAGACCCAGTACTTC.

The V call is TRBV20-1, the J call TRBJ2-5; 15 bases align to TRBD2. The DNA end is a closer match to TRBJ2-7, so the J assignment may be wrong. Per the germline V gene, CDR1 is DFQATT and CDR2 is SNEGSKA (reference sequence). The CDR3 totals 15 residues. This chain's CDR3 is CSAWTSGGANHEQYF. Here the CDR3 DNA reads TGCAGTGCCTGGACTAGCGGGGGGGCCAACCACGAGCAGTACTTC.